The subject of this entry is one T cell receptor beta chain. Original analysis: Nucleated cell counts were estimated from reference gene primer amplification. Sequencing used immunoSEQ multiplex PCR; TCRdb keeps in-frame clones, though not all of them. The DNA was the basis for D and trimming; V, J and clone size are from that table. This sample has almost 250,000 clones, with more than 70% found just once. The data originate from a study of blood T cell repertoires in COVID-19. The overall study: Spain, Italy and the United States supplied samples that represented acute and convalescent COVID-19. T cells, B-cell-depleted T cells, or PBMCs supplied cDNA or gDNA.

Trimming cost V 0 bases and J 4 bases, with 10 bases left between them. Germline lookup yields CDR1 LGHNA and CDR2 YNFKEQ. CDR3 length: 15 residues. Patients in Seattle were enrolled during active infection, then followed longitudinally. The V and J genes are TRBV4-2 and TRBJ2-1, with D perhaps TRBD1 (5 bases). The sequence was collected from a woman of 80 years or more with COVID-19, enrolled during active disease. Sequenced input: peripheral blood. In DNA, the CDR3 is TGTGCCAGCAGCCAAGAGTCGACAGAATACAATGAGCAGTTCTTC. Its protein product is CASSQESTEYNEQFF.